One and the same sample provided the 28 T cell receptor beta chains below, sequenced in a study of blood T cells in healthy people across ages. A sample-barcoded 5' primer and a J-beta primer mix were used in a second PCR of about 7 to 12 cycles. TCRdb re-called the 5' RACE reads with MiXCR, one entry per CDR3 protein. The data contain about 1,500,000 distinct CDR3 sequences, roughly 27% of them singletons. The specimen sequenced was blood. The receptor source for this set is a woman younger than 45 in good health.

Remarks on this clonotype: A read error may account for a junction end that differs from germline. The rearrangement links TRBV20-1 to TRBJ1-5, with 9 bases fitting TRBD1. Germline V gene lookup returns CDR1 DFQATT and CDR2 SNEGSKA (reference sequence). This CDR3 comprises 14 residues. The CDR3 is CSAGETGGYQSQHF. The CDR3 nucleotides are TGCAGTGCCGGGGAGACAGGGGGATATCAGTCCCAGCATTTT.

There are a few counts of this clonotype. The chain employs TRBV7-6 and TRBJ1-6; 7 nucleotides line up with TRBD1. CDR1 SGHVS and CDR2 FNYEAQ come from the germline V gene. V lost 7 bases, J lost 10 bases, and 13 bases stayed unmatched. The CDR3 totals 15 residues. The CDR3 here is CASTPFTGAESPLHF. CDR3 bases: TGTGCCAGCACCCCTTTCACAGGGGCGGAGTCACCCCTCCACTTT.

The chain employs TRBV25-1 and TRBJ2-1; 13 nucleotides align to TRBD2. V trimming: 4 bases; J trimming: 2 bases; junction bases outside the gene matches: 2. This CDR3 spans 16 amino acids. Germline CDR1 reads MGHDK; CDR2 reads SYGVNS. CDR3 sequence: CASSGGTSGTYNEQFF. In DNA, the CDR3 is TGTGCCAGCAGTGGAGGGACTAGCGGGACCTACAATGAGCAGTTCTTC.

V and J are TRBV4-1 and TRBJ2-1; 13 bases align to TRBD2. The germline CDR1 and CDR2 sequences are MGHRA and YSYEKL. V shed 0 bases, J shed 8 bases, and the junction held 13 bases outside the gene matches. The CDR3 covers 19 residues. The CDR3 protein is CASSQDLIRTSGSGDEQFF. The DNA of the CDR3 is TGCGCCAGCAGCCAAGATTTGATCCGGACTAGCGGGAGTGGGGATGAGCAGTTCTTC.

The chain recombines TRBV12-3 or TRBV12-4 with TRBJ1-1; TRBD1 is a possible D gene (5 bases). This CDR3 contains 12 residues. Trimming removed 7 bases at V and 7 bases at J, with 13 bases between. The CDR3 DNA follows: TGTGCCAGCAACGTCCAGGGCTTTGAAGCTTTCTTT. This translates into CASNVQGFEAFF.

This clonotype was counted between two and nine times. J is TRBJ2-3 and V is TRBV12-3 or TRBV12-4, with 7 bases aligning to TRBD1. V gave up 7 bases and J gave up 11 bases; unmatched junction bases: 9. This CDR3 is built from 12 residues. As DNA, the CDR3 is TGTGCCAGCACCCAGAACCGGGACAGGCAGTATTTT. This encodes CASTQNRDRQYF.

This clonotype has at least ten counts. This chain links TRBV12-3 or TRBV12-4 with TRBJ2-5, with D tentatively TRBD2 (5 bases). TRBJ2-7 matches the DNA end more closely, so the J call is doubtful. The CDR3 has 13 amino acids. Here the CDR3 reads CASSEGLPNEQYF. The CDR3 DNA is TGTGCCAGCAGTGAGGGCCTCCCTAACGAGCAGTACTTC.

The chain employs TRBV6-2 or TRBV6-3 and TRBJ1-1; TRBD1 matches at 7 bases. After removal of 5 bases from V and 12 bases from J, the junction contained 9 bases not matched to a gene. CDR1 is MNHEY, CDR2 SVGEGT, per germline. The CDR3 sequence is 12 residues long. CDR3 loop: CASSLQGMGSFF. In DNA, the CDR3 is TGTGCCAGCAGTCTACAGGGGATGGGATCTTTCTTT.

Notes on this clonotype: A read error is possible here, since a much larger clone lies one base away. The chain joins TRBV20-1 to TRBJ2-7, with D possibly being TRBD1 or TRBD2 (6 bases each). The CDR3 extends over 14 amino acids. The V and J ends lost 5 bases and 7 bases respectively, with 21 bases between them. Germline V gene lookup returns CDR1 DFQATT and CDR2 SNEGSKA (reference sequence). CDR3 region: CSAPEGGSDNEQYF. CDR3 sequence (DNA): TGCAGTGCTCCCGAGGGGGGTTCGGACAATGAGCAGTACTTC.

As for this clonotype: A much larger clone differs by one base, so this may be a read error. This CDR3 is CASSSGAGVGEQYF. Written as DNA, the CDR3 is TGCGCCAGCAGCTCGGGGGCGGGAGTTGGTGAGCAGTACTTC. The rearrangement links TRBV5-1 to TRBJ2-5; D possibly corresponds to TRBD2 (7 bases). The V end was cut by 3 bases, the J end by 11 bases, with 20 bases between. Per the germline V gene, CDR1 is SGHRS and CDR2 is YFSETQ. This CDR3 region has 14 residues.

This clonotype was observed many times. The rearrangement uses TRBV7-2 and TRBJ2-5; D not certain. Germline V gives CDR1 SGHTA, CDR2 FQGNSA. V was cut by 5 bases and J by 5 bases, with 12 bases left in between. The CDR3 covers 13 residues. Here the CDR3 DNA reads TGTGCCAGCAGCCCCGGGCACTGGGAGACCCAGTACTTC. Translated, it gives CASSPGHWETQYF.

This clonotype appeared many times. The chain has TRBV6-6 and TRBJ2-1, with 8 bases identical to TRBD1. Germline V gene sequence: CDR1 MNHNY, CDR2 SVGAGI (reference sequence). This CDR3 has 14 amino acids. The J segment lost 7 bases and the V segment lost 2 bases, leaving 4 bases of the junction unmatched. In DNA form, the CDR3 reads TGTGCCAGCAGTTACGGGCAGGGGGCTAATGAGCAGTTCTTC. Translated: CASSYGQGANEQFF.

This clonotype was observed many times. The chain employs TRBV6-5 and TRBJ2-7; 8 bases match TRBD1. CDR1 is MNHEY and CDR2 is SVGAGI in the germline V gene. CDR3 length: 17 amino acids. V was clipped by 6 bases and J by 5 bases; unmatched bases: 18. CDR3 region: CASRRRQGNDFVNEQYF. In nucleotides, the CDR3 is TGTGCCAGCAGGAGGAGACAGGGGAATGACTTTGTGAACGAGCAGTACTTC.

Remarks on this clonotype: The CDR3 ends on some other residue instead of the conserved phenylalanine or tryptophan, so this is likely a read error. J is TRBJ1-6 and V is TRBV5-1; D is uncertain. Germline V gives CDR1 SGHRS, CDR2 YFSETQ. The CDR3 extends over 15 amino acids. Deletions cut 4 bases from V and 10 bases from J, with 18 bases between. CDR3 residues: CASSLTTGYGSPLHL. The CDR3 DNA follows: TGCGCCAGCAGCCTGACGACGGGATATGGCTCACCCCTCCACCTT.

The table lists this clonotype with many counts. V is TRBV7-9 and J is TRBJ1-2, with D perhaps matching TRBD1 (6 bases). Germline CDR1 reads SEHNR; CDR2 reads FQNEAQ (reference sequence). The CDR3 contains 15 residues. The V gene lost 8 bases and the J gene lost 2 bases, with 18 bases spanning the gap. The DNA for the CDR3 is TGTGCCAGCTTCCATGGCGAAACAGGGAACTATGGCTACACCTTC. Its translation: CASFHGETGNYGYTF.

This clonotype was found a few times. The chain combines TRBV24-1 with TRBJ1-2; tentative D call: TRBD1 (6 bases). V was shortened by 5 bases and J by 7 bases, with 34 bases between the two germline ends. This CDR3 has 20 residues. Per germline, CDR1 KGHDR and CDR2 SFDVKD. The CDR3 nucleotides are TGTGCCACCAGTGGTCACGGCGGGAAGGACAGCCGACCGATGGGATTTGGCTACACCTTC. Translation gives CATSGHGGKDSRPMGFGYTF.

On this clonotype: Its ends do not fully match the called genes, so a read error is possible. The genes are TRBV5-1 and TRBJ2-3; perhaps TRBD2 as D (6 bases). The CDR3 covers 14 residues. Germline CDR1 reads SGHRS; CDR2 reads YFSETQ. CDR3 bases: TGCACCAGCACCCTGGGGGGAGGCACAGATACGCAGTATTTT. This gives the protein CTSTLGGGTDTQYF.

The genes are TRBV5-1 and TRBJ2-5, with D tentatively TRBD1 (6 bases). The germline V gene has CDR1 SGHRS and CDR2 YFSETQ. Deletions cut 2 bases from V and 2 bases from J, with 13 bases between. This CDR3 is 15 amino acids long. The CDR3 coding sequence is TGCGCCAGCAGCTTTAACCCCGGACAGCAAGAGACCCAGTACTTC. This encodes CASSFNPGQQETQYF.

V gene TRBV2 combines with J gene TRBJ1-1; possible D gene TRBD1, 5 bases. This CDR3 has 15 residues. Deletions cut 6 bases from V and 5 bases from J, with 19 bases between. The germline V gene has CDR1 SNHLY and CDR2 FYNNEI. CDR3 DNA sequence: TGTGCCAGCAGAACCCCGTGGGGGGGAGAGACTGAAGCTTTCTTT. This sequence encodes CASRTPWGGETEAFF.

In regard to this clonotype: This may stem from a read error, because a much larger clone lies one nucleotide away. This chain uses TRBV4-1 with TRBJ2-1; D might be TRBD2 (6 bases). There are 15 residues in the CDR3. Germline loops: CDR1 MGHRA, CDR2 YSYEKL. V gave up 0 bases and J gave up 6 bases, with 12 bases separating them. CDR3 amino acids: CASSQDTLGGNEQFF. The CDR3, as DNA: TGCGCCAGCAGCCAAGATACTCTGGGGGGCAATGAGCAGTTCTTC.

The rearrangement joins TRBV2 to TRBJ1-2; the D is unclear. The CDR3 spans 13 residues. V was cut by 1 base and J by 8 bases, with 11 bases left in between. The germline CDR1 and CDR2 sequences are SNHLY and FYNNEI. DNA for the CDR3: TGTGCCAGCAGTGAAGAAATCACGGGGGGCTACACCTTC. Encoded protein: CASSEEITGGYTF.

Comment on this clonotype: The germline gene is not matched at one end of the junction; a read error may be the cause. The V call is TRBV20-1, the J call TRBJ1-1; D is undetermined. In germline, CDR1 is DFQATT, CDR2 SNEGSKA (reference sequence). The CDR3 is 15 residues long. The CDR3 reads CSSRRPGSKGTEAFF. In DNA, the CDR3 is TGCAGTTCTAGGAGACCGGGGAGTAAGGGCACTGAAGCTTTCTTT.

J is TRBJ1-2 and V is TRBV28; D remains ambiguous. Germline V CDR1 and CDR2: MDHEN, SYDVKM. The CDR3 spans 13 residues. V gave up 7 bases and J gave up 8 bases, with 17 bases separating them. CDR3 sequence (DNA): TGTGCCAGCACCCCCCAAGGGTTGGGGGGCTACACCTTC. Encoded protein: CASTPQGLGGYTF.

This clonotype was observed many times. The rearrangement joins TRBV5-1 to TRBJ2-7; 11 positions agree with TRBD2. CDR3 length: 17 residues. Germline assignment: CDR1 SGHRS and CDR2 YFSETQ. J was trimmed by 4 bases and V by 1 base; bases with no gene match: 10. CDR3 coding DNA: TGCGCCAGCAGCTTGAGGGGAAGCACTAGCGGGGGTTACGAGCAGTACTTC. This translates into CASSLRGSTSGGYEQYF.

The gene calls are TRBV3-1 and TRBJ2-5, with 7 bases matching TRBD1. V shed 1 base, J shed 5 bases, and the junction held 13 bases outside the gene matches. Germline assignment: CDR1 LGHDT and CDR2 YNNKEL (reference sequence). This CDR3 comprises 17 residues. Here the CDR3 reads CASSQAPGDRGEETQYF. The CDR3 nucleotides are TGTGCCAGCAGCCAAGCGCCAGGGGACAGAGGGGAGGAGACCCAGTACTTC.

Many counts were recorded for this clonotype. The chain carries TRBV6-6 and TRBJ1-5, with D possibly being TRBD1 (6 bases). Germline V lookup: CDR1 MNHNY, CDR2 SVGAGI (reference sequence). Trimming removed 3 bases from V and 9 bases from J, with 24 bases in between. The CDR3 length is 17 residues. The CDR3 is CASSYGGAGVDFRPQHF. The CDR3 DNA follows: TGTGCCAGCAGTTATGGGGGTGCAGGGGTAGACTTCCGGCCCCAGCATTTT.

Only a few counts were recorded for this clonotype. The chain combines TRBV20-1 with TRBJ2-5, with 7 bases identical to TRBD1. This CDR3 contains 11 residues. Germline CDR1 reads DFQATT; CDR2 reads SNEGSKA (reference sequence). The V and J ends lost 6 bases and 6 bases, in that order; junction bases with no gene match: 4. The CDR3 DNA follows: TGCAGTGCAGACAGGGTCAAGACCCAGTACTTC. It translates to CSADRVKTQYF.

J is TRBJ1-3 and V is TRBV12-3 or TRBV12-4; weak D call: TRBD1 (6 bases). The CDR3 is 16 residues long. V was pared by 6 bases and J by 4 bases, with 19 bases between. This CDR3 reads CASRAAGQNIGNTIYF. DNA for the CDR3: TGTGCCAGCAGGGCGGCAGGACAGAATATAGGAAACACCATATATTTT.